This TCR beta chain was sequenced during a study of response to subunit inactivated influenza vaccine. Study-level findings and limits: The authors suggested that every seasonal influenza vaccination recruits few new T cells.

TCRdb independently ran MiXCR on the RT-PCR reads; one entry per CDR3 protein. The repertoire includes 700,000 to 900,000 distinct CDR3 sequences, 21% of them detected once, and 10% sits in the top ten. About this clonotype itself: The target antigen is unknown.

The V gene's germline CDR1 is DFQATT and CDR2 SNEGSKA (reference sequence). The CDR3 extends over 18 amino acids. Trimming pared 6 bases from V and 2 bases from J, leaving 27 bases between. This TCR was sampled from a man aged 50-60 years who received an inactivated influenza vaccine. The chain uses TRBV20-1 and TRBJ2-3; D perhaps matches TRBD2 (7 bases). The sequenced sample was PBMCs from blood, obtained 5 days after vaccination. CDR3 residues: CSAPLYIGRGSFTDTQYF. The CDR3 nucleotides are TGCAGTGCCCCCCTCTACATTGGGAGGGGGAGCTTCACAGATACGCAGTATTTT.